The source of this T cell receptor (beta chain) is a study of T-cell memory formation after mild COVID-19. Study at large: The two donors had largely donor-specific TCR clusters.

Germline V gene data show CDR1 as MNHNY and CDR2 as SVGAGI (reference sequence). This CDR3 has 16 residues. Trimming pared 4 bases from V and 5 bases from J, leaving 19 bases between. TCRdb reprocessed the 5' RACE reads with MiXCR, giving one entry per CDR3 protein. The sample shows roughly 140,000 distinct CDR3 sequences, more than 13% of them seen only once. This clonotype showed up just a few times. The TCR was taken from an adult woman who had mild COVID-19 (a few samples of this study predate the infection). Cell type and time point are not known. The material sequenced was PBMCs or a T cell subset sorted from them (not recorded which). The chain couples TRBV6-6 to TRBJ2-3; a possible D gene is TRBD2 (6 bases). The CDR3 region has the DNA TGTGCCAGCAGTTCCTCAAGGGTGCGGAGGGGAGATACGCAGTATTTT. This translates into CASSSSRVRRGDTQYF.